Detailed here is one T cell receptor beta chain. Its antigen target is currently unknown. Per-base qualities were not stored, and no clone one base away is much larger. One collaborating source in Seattle enrolled patients while the patients were actively infected and followed the patients over time throughout the course of disease. The collaborating institutions used their own protocols to collect whole blood in K2EDTA tubes. Collaborator samples were shipped for TCRbeta analysis as frozen whole blood, isolated PBMCs, or DNA extracted from either sample type. The immunoSEQ Assay, a bias-controlled multiplex PCR, was used to amplify TCRbeta CDR3 regions from genomic DNA. For the original study's pipeline: Nucleated cell counts per sample were estimated from amplification of reference gene primers within the assay. Sequence reads were collapsed and filtered to measure the absolute abundance of every unique TCRbeta CDR3 rearrangement. For each sample, productive Simpson clonality was calculated by taking the square root of Simpson's diversity index across productive rearrangements. TCRdb limited this immuneACCESS table to in-frame rearrangements with V and J called. A share of clones is missing; checked studies link under half to unresolved V genes, and the rest is unexplained. Clone size and V and J calls were adopted from that table, with D and trimming inferred from the DNA. A total of 300,000 to 350,000 clones appear in this sample, 90% of them only once. The ten most abundant clones make up about 1% of the sample.

This specimen comes from a study of blood T cell repertoires in COVID-19 (dated by TCRdb to the early 2020s). Regarding the complete study: Samples covering the acute and convalescent phases of COVID-19 were provided by collaborators in the United States, Italy and Spain. Samples were obtained from the ongoing ImmuneRACE study (first 160 participants) and from approximately 1,200 subjects provided by 6 global collaborators. Where available, HLA class I and class II types were taken from metadata supplied by the sample provider and were not determined by assay-based typing. The prospective study material was composed of cDNA or gDNA derived from T cells, B-cell-depleted T cells, or PBMCs. A freely available public database, intended as a resource for researchers studying the immune response to SARS-CoV-2, is where the repertoires were released. The dataset comprised deeply sampled blood TCRbeta repertoires from subjects exposed to, actively infected with, or recovered from COVID-19. A de-identified subject ID, COVID-19 status, age in years and sex were almost always included in the sample metadata. Broad study findings and their caveats: The quantity of clinical and demographic metadata differed by source and by participant and was supplied without curation.

The germline V gene specifies SGDLS as CDR1 and YYNGEE as CDR2. Unmatched junction bases come to 8, with V trimmed by 4 bases and J by 6 bases. The cysteine opens and the phenylalanine closes a CDR3 of 14 amino acids. Only CDR3 DNA remains: 42 bases, in frame from the first base. The sequencing input was peripheral blood. The chain was built from TRBV9 and TRBJ1-2, with 8 bases aligning to TRBD1. The sequence was obtained from a woman aged 35 to 49 with COVID-19, enrolled during active disease. The DNA is TGTGCCAGCAGCTCACAGGGGGGGGCGCATGGCTACACCTTC. Its protein is CASSSQGGAHGYTF. Here the CDR3 is joined to the reference TRBV9 and TRBJ1-2 genes, and the full variable domain is: DSGVTQTPKHLITATGQRVTLRCSPRSGDLSVYWYQQSLDQGLQFLIQYYNGEERAKGNILERFSAQQFPDLHSELNLSSLELGDSALYFCASSSQGGAHGYTFGSGTRLTVV.